This T cell receptor beta chain was captured by sequencing in a study of blood T cell repertoires in COVID-19. The CDR3 is made up of 16 amino acids. Germline V lookup: CDR1 SGHAT, CDR2 FQNNGV. With V trimmed by 1 base and J by 8 bases, 9 bases remained unmatched. Those enrolled, adults aged roughly 18 to 89 years, came from 20 to 25 US areas. Donors in Cohort 3 who had recovered were those with two negative PCRs, healthcare professional clearance, or resolution of their symptoms. Produced via immunoSEQ multiplex PCR; TCRdb's table is partial and in-frame only. The sample has roughly 310,000 clones; around nine tenths are singletons.

The sequenced sample was PBMCs or T cells enriched from blood (not recorded which). The clonotype comes from a man in his sixties who had recovered from COVID-19. This sequence joins TRBV11-2 and TRBJ2-1; 9 nucleotides agree with TRBD2. The CDR3 coding sequence is TGTGCCAGCAGCTTAGGGGAGGGACTAGCTGGGGATGAGCAGTTCTTC. Protein: CASSLGEGLAGDEQFF.